This entry concerns a single T cell receptor (beta chain). The data stem from a study of T cell changes during pregnancy in multiple sclerosis. Clones were sequenced by immunoSEQ multiplex PCR, and TCRdb holds only the in-frame ones, with some missing. This table holds 100,000 or so clones, about 94% found once. Germline CDR1 is SGHTA and CDR2 is FQGNSA. The J segment lost 5 bases and the V segment lost 7 bases, leaving 9 bases of the junction unmatched. CDR3 length: 15 amino acids. The source is a female donor with multiple sclerosis, enrolled in a pregnancy study. The sequencing here drew on peripheral blood, taken in the third trimester of pregnancy. The rearrangement links TRBV7-2 to TRBJ2-2, with 8 bases that match TRBD2. The CDR3 loop is CASTTTRGGTGELFF. The CDR3 DNA reads TGTGCCAGCACCACTACCCGGGGGGGGACCGGGGAGCTGTTTTTT.